These 26 T cell receptor beta chains came from one sample sequenced in a study of early T cells in non-severe SARS-CoV-2 infection. TCRdb independently ran MiXCR on the 5' RACE reads; one entry per CDR3 protein. The sample contains about 52,000 distinct CDR3 sequences, 6.2% of which appear only once. The sequencing sample was made of whole blood. The receptor set was obtained from an adult who was a healthcare worker with PCR-confirmed SARS-CoV-2 infection or an uninfected control (not recorded which).

A few counts support this clonotype. The chain combines TRBV7-6 with TRBJ2-7; 7 bases line up with TRBD2. Looked up from germline, CDR1 is SGHVS and CDR2 is FNYEAQ. The trim removed 1 base at V and 7 bases at J, leaving 10 bases unmatched. This CDR3 is built from 15 residues. The chain's CDR3 is CASSLGPSAGVEQYF. The CDR3 DNA reads as TGTGCCAGCAGCTTAGGACCGTCGGCGGGGGTTGAGCAGTACTTC.

In this sample, this clonotype turned up many times. The chain uses TRBV5-1 and TRBJ1-1; 8 bases line up with TRBD1. The ends lost 0 bases at V and 2 bases at J; junction bases unmatched: 3. The CDR3 is 15 amino acids. Germline V lookup: CDR1 SGHRS, CDR2 YFSETQ. The CDR3, as DNA: TGCGCCAGCAGCTTGGGACAGGGGAGAAACACTGAAGCTTTCTTT. Protein product: CASSLGQGRNTEAFF.

Notes on this clonotype: This may be a read error, as it is one base from a much larger clone. J is TRBJ1-6 and V is TRBV7-8; D might be TRBD1 (6 bases). This CDR3 is 16 amino acids long. CDR1 and CDR2 from the germline V gene are SGHVS and FQNEAQ. The CDR3 nucleotides read TGTGCCAGCAGCTACAGGGCAGAAGGGTATAATTCAGCCCTCCACTTT. Protein: CASSYRAEGYNSALHF.

This clonotype was seen a handful of times. The rearrangement links TRBV10-3 to TRBJ2-1, with 7 positions matching TRBD1. Germline V gene lookup returns CDR1 ENHRY and CDR2 SYGVKD. The CDR3 covers 15 residues. V lost 6 bases and J lost 0; bases outside the gene matches: 5. The CDR3 spells CAISGQVSSYNEQFF. CDR3 bases: TGTGCCATCAGCGGACAGGTTAGCTCCTACAATGAGCAGTTCTTC.

The sample holds many counts of this clonotype. CDR3 bases: TGTGCCAGCAGCTTAGTAGGGACAACCACAGATACGCAGTATTTT. It encodes CASSLVGTTTDTQYF. The chain recombines TRBV11-2 with TRBJ2-3, with D perhaps TRBD1 (6 bases). Germline V CDR1 and CDR2: SGHAT, FQNNGV. CDR3 length equals 15 residues. V dropped 1 base and J dropped 2 bases, with 10 bases sitting between them.

CDR3 protein: CASSYARSGNTIYF. The CDR3 nucleotides read TGTGCCAGCAGTTACGCCCGCTCTGGAAACACCATATATTTT. The chain recombines TRBV6-5 with TRBJ1-3; D call uncertain. This CDR3 is built from 14 residues. Germline V lookup: CDR1 MNHEY, CDR2 SVGAGI. Trimming stripped 2 bases from V and 0 bases from J, with 5 bases between.

This clonotype appeared many times. The chain carries TRBV20-1 and TRBJ1-5; possible D gene TRBD1, 6 bases. V was trimmed by 2 bases and J by 1 base, leaving 12 bases between them. From germline, CDR1 is DFQATT and CDR2 SNEGSKA (reference sequence). The CDR3 contains 15 residues. CDR3 residues: CSARMGTGSNQPQHF. For the CDR3, the DNA is TGCAGTGCTAGAATGGGAACAGGGAGCAATCAGCCCCAGCATTTT.

This clonotype has a count of ten or more. J is TRBJ2-3 and V is TRBV25-1; possible D gene TRBD1, 5 bases. Trimming took 3 bases from V and 1 from J, leaving 14 bases between them. The CDR3 contains 16 residues. Germline V gene data show CDR1 as MGHDK and CDR2 as SYGVNS. CDR3 protein: CASSEARQGGTDTQYF. CDR3 DNA sequence: TGTGCCAGCAGTGAGGCTCGGCAGGGCGGCACAGATACGCAGTATTTT.

This clonotype was picked up a small number of times. The chain couples TRBV6-5 to TRBJ1-6; 7 nucleotides line up with TRBD1. The V segment lost 3 bases and the J segment 5 bases; nucleotides outside the gene matches: 4. Germline V gene sequence: CDR1 MNHEY, CDR2 SVGAGI. The CDR3 has 15 residues. CDR3: CASSYGTGDNSPLHF. CDR3 bases: TGTGCCAGCAGTTATGGTACAGGGGATAATTCACCCCTCCACTTT.

At least ten counts were recorded for this clonotype. This chain uses TRBV3-1 with TRBJ1-6; D possibly corresponds to TRBD1 (5 bases). Germline assignment: CDR1 LGHDT and CDR2 YNNKEL (reference sequence). This CDR3 has 12 residues. The ends were cut back, 4 bases at V and 10 bases at J, with 8 bases in the middle. This chain's CDR3 is CASSRGGSPLHF. As DNA, the CDR3 is TGTGCCAGCAGCCGGGGGGGGTCACCCCTCCACTTT.

The rearrangement uses TRBV10-3 and TRBJ1-1, with D perhaps TRBD1 (5 bases). Trimming took off 3 bases at V and 10 bases at J, with 18 bases between the two ends. CDR1 is ENHRY, CDR2 SYGVKD, per germline. This CDR3 has 14 amino acids. CDR3 bases: TGTGCCATCAGTGACTATCAGGGAGATACCGTAGCTTTCTTT. Its translation is CAISDYQGDTVAFF.

This clonotype has a handful of counts. The chain carries TRBV7-3 and TRBJ2-5; D is perhaps TRBD2 (6 bases). The length of the CDR3 is 14 residues. V gave up 0 bases and J gave up 5 bases, with 10 bases separating them. Per the germline V gene, CDR1 is SGHTA and CDR2 is FQGTGA. The CDR3 region is CASSLTGGLETQYF. In nucleotides, the CDR3 is TGTGCCAGCAGCTTAACAGGAGGGCTGGAGACCCAGTACTTC. Full variable domain (outside the CDR3, taken from reference TRBV7-3 and TRBJ2-5): GAGVSQTPSNKVTEKGKYVELRCDPISGHTALYWYRQSLGQGPEFLIYFQGTGAADDSGLPNDRFFAVRPEGSVSTLKIQRTERGDSAVYLCASSLTGGLETQYFGPGTRLLVL.

This clonotype was picked up a small number of times. The rearrangement uses TRBV19 and TRBJ1-5; D unclear. Trimming took off 10 bases at V and 2 bases at J, with 9 bases between the two ends. Per the germline V gene, CDR1 is LNHDA and CDR2 is SQIVND (reference sequence). The CDR3 covers 12 residues. The CDR3, as DNA: TGTGCCACCTCGTGGGGCAATCAGCCCCAGCATTTT. As protein: CATSWGNQPQHF.

A remark on this clonotype: A read error may be the cause here, since a much bigger clone is one base away. Lacking the conserved final phenylalanine or tryptophan, this CDR3 likely reflects a read error. Because the CDR3's place on the DNA is in doubt, the DNA is left out and the CDR3 is given as listed by TCRdb. The gene calls are TRBV3-1 and TRBJ1-2; the listed D gene, TRBD1, was not tested against the DNA. Germline-derived CDR1 and CDR2 are LGHDT and YNNKEL (reference sequence). The CDR3 length is 13 residues, termini included. This CDR3 reads CASSQGQRTADTL.

The sample holds a few counts of this clonotype. The rearrangement links TRBV13 to TRBJ1-6; possible D gene TRBD1, 5 bases. The germline CDR1 and CDR2 sequences are PRHDT and FYEKMQ (reference sequence). This CDR3 is 12 amino acids long. The germline V and J ends were trimmed by 8 bases and 10 bases, with 12 bases remaining between them. The CDR3 region is CASALEGSPLHF. CDR3 bases: TGTGCCAGCGCACTCGAGGGGTCACCCCTCCACTTT. Using reference TRBV13 and TRBJ1-6 for the parts outside the CDR3, the full variable domain is AAGVIQSPRHLIKEKRETATLKCYPIPRHDTVYWYQQGPGQDPQFLISFYEKMQSDKGSIPDRFSAQQFSDYHSELNMSSLELGDSALYFCASALEGSPLHFGNGTRLTVT.

This clonotype showed up just a few times. V is TRBV5-1 and J is TRBJ2-2; no clear D gene. Per the germline V gene, CDR1 is SGHRS and CDR2 is YFSETQ. CDR3 size: 15 residues. Trimming pared 5 bases from V and 0 bases from J, leaving 11 bases between. The CDR3: CASRAWVANTGELFF. CDR3 coding DNA: TGCGCCAGCAGAGCGTGGGTCGCGAACACCGGGGAGCTGTTTTTT. The full variable domain, with the rest looked up from reference TRBV5-1 and TRBJ2-2, is KAGVTQTPRYLIKTRGQQVTLSCSPISGHRSVSWYQQTPGQGLQFLFEYFSETQRNKGNFPGRFSGRQFSNSRSEMNVSTLELGDSALYLCASRAWVANTGELFFGEGSRLTVL.

This clonotype occurred a few times. V gene TRBV9 combines with J gene TRBJ2-5, with D perhaps TRBD2 (5 bases). The CDR3 runs to 13 residues. Germline-derived CDR1 and CDR2 are SGDLS and YYNGEE. V was clipped by 3 bases and J by 2 bases, with 8 bases between them. The CDR3 nucleotides are TGTGCCAGCAGCGCCGGGGATCAAGAGACCCAGTACTTC. Protein product: CASSAGDQETQYF.

This clonotype has a handful of counts. J is TRBJ2-7 and V is TRBV23-1; 9 bases are a match to TRBD2. TRBV23-1 is noted as an ORF with a role that remains uncertain. The CDR3 runs to 13 residues. Losses at the gene ends were 11 bases for V and 3 bases for J; bases not matched to a gene: 8. CDR3 coding DNA: TGCGCCGGAACCGGGACTAGCAACTACGAGCAGTACTTC. It codes for CAGTGTSNYEQYF.

This clonotype was counted only a few times. The chain couples TRBV7-8 to TRBJ1-5; 7 nucleotides align to TRBD1. The CDR3 covers 16 residues. V lost 1 base to trimming and J lost 4 bases; unmatched junction nucleotides: 7. From germline, CDR1 is SGHVS and CDR2 FQNEAQ. DNA of the CDR3: TGTGCCAGCAGCTTAGTAGACAGGGCAGGAAATCAGCCCCAGCATTTT. This sequence encodes CASSLVDRAGNQPQHF.

As to this clonotype: A much larger clone lies a single base off, so this may be a read error. The chain links TRBV10-1 to TRBJ2-7; a possible D gene is TRBD1 (5 bases). V was shortened by 5 bases and J by 4 bases, with 15 bases between the two germline ends. The CDR3 has 14 residues. CDR1 and CDR2 from the germline V gene are WNHNN and SYGVQD (reference sequence). CDR3 protein: CASSPATVDYEQYF. The CDR3 DNA is TGCGCCAGCAGTCCGGCGACAGTTGATTACGAGCAGTACTTC.

This clonotype was recorded a few times. CDR3 protein: CASSRDRDGYTF. The CDR3 DNA sequence: TGTGCCAGCAGCCGGGACAGGGATGGCTACACCTTC. The chain uses TRBV2 and TRBJ1-2; 9 bases line up with TRBD1. J was trimmed by 6 bases and V by 6 bases; bases with no gene match: 2. Germline V gene sequence: CDR1 SNHLY, CDR2 FYNNEI. The CDR3 is 12 residues long.

The chain employs TRBV29-1 and TRBJ2-2; D is possibly TRBD1 (5 bases). CDR1 and CDR2 from the germline V gene are SQVTM and ANQGSEA. Deletions cut 3 bases from V and 5 bases from J, with 7 bases between. This CDR3 region has 12 residues. CDR3 bases: TGCAGCGTTGACAGGGATACCGGGGAGCTGTTTTTT. Amino acids: CSVDRDTGELFF.

This clonotype has at least ten counts. The chain uses TRBV20-1 and TRBJ2-1; 7 bases match TRBD2. V was pared by 7 bases and J by 5 bases, with 11 bases of the junction left unmatched. The CDR3 contains 14 residues. Germline V gives CDR1 DFQATT, CDR2 SNEGSKA (reference sequence). The CDR3 nucleotides are TGCAGTGTCAAGGAGCTAGCGGTCCACAATGAGCAGTTCTTC. Its protein is CSVKELAVHNEQFF.

This clonotype appeared many times. The chain carries TRBV3-1 and TRBJ1-5; no clear D gene. The CDR3 totals 13 residues. The germline V gene encodes CDR1 LGHDT and CDR2 YNNKEL (reference sequence). V was pared by 4 bases and J by 0 bases, with 4 bases between. The CDR3 is CASSLGSNQPQHF. Here the CDR3 DNA reads TGTGCCAGCAGCCTGGGTAGCAATCAGCCCCAGCATTTT.

At least ten counts were recorded for this clonotype. V is TRBV5-5 and J is TRBJ2-7, with D possibly TRBD1 on 6 matching bases. There are 14 residues in the CDR3. Looked up from germline, CDR1 is SGHKS and CDR2 is YYEKEE (reference sequence). Trimming left V 2 bases short and J 3 bases short, with 12 bases between. Here the CDR3 reads CASSFGQKSYEQYF. The CDR3 DNA reads TGTGCCAGCAGCTTCGGACAGAAAAGCTACGAGCAGTACTTC.

This clonotype was found many times. V and J are TRBV7-2 and TRBJ2-1; D unclear. Germline assignment: CDR1 SGHTA and CDR2 FQGNSA. The CDR3 length is 14 residues. The V and J ends lost 0 bases and 7 bases respectively, with 10 bases between them. CDR3 DNA sequence: TGTGCCAGCAGCTTAGCCCCGACTCGTAATGAGCAGTTCTTC. Encoded protein: CASSLAPTRNEQFF.